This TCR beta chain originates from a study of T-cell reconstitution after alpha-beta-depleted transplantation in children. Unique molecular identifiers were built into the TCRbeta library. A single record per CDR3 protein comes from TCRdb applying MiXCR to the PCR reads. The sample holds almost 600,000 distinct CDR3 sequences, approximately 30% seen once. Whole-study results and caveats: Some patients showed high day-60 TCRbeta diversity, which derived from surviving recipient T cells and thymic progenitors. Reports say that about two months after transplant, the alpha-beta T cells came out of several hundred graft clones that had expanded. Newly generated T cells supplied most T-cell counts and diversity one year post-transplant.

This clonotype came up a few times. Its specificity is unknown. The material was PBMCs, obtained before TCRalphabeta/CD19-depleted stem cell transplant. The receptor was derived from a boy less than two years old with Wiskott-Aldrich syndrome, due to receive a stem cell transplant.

CDR3: CASSGVRGLSYNEQFF. DNA of the CDR3: TGCGCCAGCAGCGGCGTAAGGGGTCTTTCCTACAATGAGCAGTTCTTC. V is TRBV5-1 and J is TRBJ2-1; tentative D call: TRBD1 (5 bases). The CDR3 has 16 residues. Germline V gives CDR1 SGHRS, CDR2 YFSETQ. V lost 4 bases to trimming and J lost 1 base, with 15 bases between them. The entire variable domain, with the rest obtained from reference TRBV5-1 and TRBJ2-1, is as follows: KAGVTQTPRYLIKTRGQQVTLSCSPISGHRSVSWYQQTPGQGLQFLFEYFSETQRNKGNFPGRFSGRQFSNSRSEMNVSTLELGDSALYLCASSGVRGLSYNEQFFGPGTRLTVL.